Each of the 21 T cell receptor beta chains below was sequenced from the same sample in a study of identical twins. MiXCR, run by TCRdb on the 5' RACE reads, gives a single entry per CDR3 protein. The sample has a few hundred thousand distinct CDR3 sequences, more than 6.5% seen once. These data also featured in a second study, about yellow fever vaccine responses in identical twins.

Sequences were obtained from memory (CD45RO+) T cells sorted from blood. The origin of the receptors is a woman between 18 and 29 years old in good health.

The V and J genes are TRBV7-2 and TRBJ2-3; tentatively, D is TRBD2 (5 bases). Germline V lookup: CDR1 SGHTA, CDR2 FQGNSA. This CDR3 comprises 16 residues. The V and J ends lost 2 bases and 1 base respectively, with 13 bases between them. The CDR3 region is CASSLMLAFGTDTQYF. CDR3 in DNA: TGTGCCAGCAGCTTAATGCTAGCCTTTGGCACAGATACGCAGTATTTT. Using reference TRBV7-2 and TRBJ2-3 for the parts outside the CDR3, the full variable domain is GAGVSQSPSNKVTEKGKDVELRCDPISGHTALYWYRQSLGQGLEFLIYFQGNSAPDKSGLPSDRFSAERTGGSVSTLTIQRTQQEDSAVYLCASSLMLAFGTDTQYFGPGTRLTVL.

The CDR3 region is CSAQLWGQGQNTEAFF. CDR3 nucleotides: TGCAGCGCTCAGCTCTGGGGACAGGGCCAGAACACTGAAGCTTTCTTT. The chain uses TRBV29-1 and TRBJ1-1; 9 bases are shared with TRBD1. Germline CDR1 reads SQVTM; CDR2 reads ANQGSEA. This CDR3 spans 16 amino acids. The J segment lost 1 base and the V segment lost 7 bases, leaving 13 bases of the junction unmatched.

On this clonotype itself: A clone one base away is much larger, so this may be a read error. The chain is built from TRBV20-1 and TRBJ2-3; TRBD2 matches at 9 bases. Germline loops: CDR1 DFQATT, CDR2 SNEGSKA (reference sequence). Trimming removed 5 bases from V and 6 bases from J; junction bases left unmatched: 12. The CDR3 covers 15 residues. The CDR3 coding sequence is TGCAGTGCTCAGCGGGGGGACCACCGGGTGGATACGCAGTATTTT. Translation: CSAQRGDHRVDTQYF.

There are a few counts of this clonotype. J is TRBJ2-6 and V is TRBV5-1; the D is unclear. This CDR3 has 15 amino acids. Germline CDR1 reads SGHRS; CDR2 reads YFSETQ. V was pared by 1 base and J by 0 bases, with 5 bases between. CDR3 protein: CASSLTSSGANVLTF. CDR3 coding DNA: TGCGCCAGCAGCTTGACAAGCTCTGGGGCCAACGTCCTGACTTTC.

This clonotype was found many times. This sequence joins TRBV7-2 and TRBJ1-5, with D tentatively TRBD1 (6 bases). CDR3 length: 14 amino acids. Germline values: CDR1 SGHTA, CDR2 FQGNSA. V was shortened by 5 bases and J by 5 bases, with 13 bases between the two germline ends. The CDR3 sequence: CASSVRGGDQPQHF. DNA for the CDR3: TGTGCCAGCAGCGTTAGGGGGGGAGATCAGCCCCAGCATTTT.

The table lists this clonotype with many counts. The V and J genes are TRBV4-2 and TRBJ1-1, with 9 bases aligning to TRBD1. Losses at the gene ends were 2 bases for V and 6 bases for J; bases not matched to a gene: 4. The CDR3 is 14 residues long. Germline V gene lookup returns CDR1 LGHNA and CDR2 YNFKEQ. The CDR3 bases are TGTGCCAGCAGCCAACCGGGACAGGGCCCTGAAGCTTTCTTT. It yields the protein CASSQPGQGPEAFF.

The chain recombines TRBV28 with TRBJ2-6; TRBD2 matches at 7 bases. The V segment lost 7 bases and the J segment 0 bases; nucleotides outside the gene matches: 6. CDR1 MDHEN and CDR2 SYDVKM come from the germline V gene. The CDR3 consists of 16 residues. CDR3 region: CASTRSGASGANVLTF. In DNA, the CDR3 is TGTGCCAGCACCCGAAGCGGGGCCTCTGGGGCCAACGTCCTGACTTTC.

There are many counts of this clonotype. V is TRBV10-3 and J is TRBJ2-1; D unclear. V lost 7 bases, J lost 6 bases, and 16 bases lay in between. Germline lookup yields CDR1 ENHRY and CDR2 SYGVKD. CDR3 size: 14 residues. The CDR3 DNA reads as TGTGCCATCAAAGGTTCAGGAGCGCTCAATGAGCAGTTCTTC. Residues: CAIKGSGALNEQFF.

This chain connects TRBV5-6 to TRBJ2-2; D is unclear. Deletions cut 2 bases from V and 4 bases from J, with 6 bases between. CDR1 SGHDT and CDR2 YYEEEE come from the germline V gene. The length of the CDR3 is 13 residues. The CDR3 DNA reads TGTGCCAGCAGCTTTTCGAGCACCGGGGAGCTGTTTTTT. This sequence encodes CASSFSSTGELFF.

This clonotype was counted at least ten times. The CDR3 here is CASSSHEAGHYTGELFF. In DNA form, the CDR3 reads TGTGCCAGCAGCTCCCACGAGGCAGGTCATTACACCGGGGAGCTGTTTTTT. This sequence joins TRBV21-1 and TRBJ2-2. TRBV21-1 is a pseudogene segment. The CDR3 is 17 residues long.

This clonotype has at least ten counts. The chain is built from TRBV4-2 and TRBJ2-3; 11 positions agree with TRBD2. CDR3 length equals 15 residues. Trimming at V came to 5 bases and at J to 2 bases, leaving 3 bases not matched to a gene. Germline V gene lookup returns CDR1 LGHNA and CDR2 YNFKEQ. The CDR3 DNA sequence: TGTGCCAGCAGCGCGGGACTAGCGGACACAGATACGCAGTATTTT. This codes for CASSAGLADTDTQYF.

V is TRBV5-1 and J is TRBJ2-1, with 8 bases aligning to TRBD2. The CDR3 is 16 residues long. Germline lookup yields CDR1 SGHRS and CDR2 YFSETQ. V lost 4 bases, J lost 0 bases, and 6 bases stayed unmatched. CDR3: CASSPLSGGSYNEQFF. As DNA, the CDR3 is TGCGCCAGCAGCCCCCTAAGCGGGGGCTCCTACAATGAGCAGTTCTTC.

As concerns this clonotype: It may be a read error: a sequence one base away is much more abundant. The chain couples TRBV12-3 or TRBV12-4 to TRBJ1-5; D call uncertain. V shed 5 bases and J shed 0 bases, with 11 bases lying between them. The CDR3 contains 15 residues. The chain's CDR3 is CASSNDTLSNQPQHF. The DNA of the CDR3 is TGTGCCAGCAGTAACGACACTCTTAGCAATCAGCCCCAGCATTTT.

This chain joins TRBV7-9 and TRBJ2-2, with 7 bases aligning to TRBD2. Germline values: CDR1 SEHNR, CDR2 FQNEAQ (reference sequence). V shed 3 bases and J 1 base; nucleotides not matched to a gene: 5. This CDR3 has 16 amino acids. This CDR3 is CASSLGAGKNTGELFF. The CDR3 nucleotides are TGTGCCAGCAGCTTGGGAGCGGGGAAGAACACCGGGGAGCTGTTTTTT.

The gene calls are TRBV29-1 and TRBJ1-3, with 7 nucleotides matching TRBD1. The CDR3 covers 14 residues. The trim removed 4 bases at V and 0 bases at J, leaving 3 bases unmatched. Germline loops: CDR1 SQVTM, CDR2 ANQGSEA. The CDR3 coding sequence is TGCAGCGTTGCGGGACAGAGCTCTGGAAACACCATATATTTT. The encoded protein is CSVAGQSSGNTIYF.

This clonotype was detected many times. In nucleotides, the CDR3 is TGTGCCAGCAGCTTAGCATACCAAGAGACCCAGTACTTC. Amino acid sequence: CASSLAYQETQYF. The J gene is TRBJ2-5, the V gene TRBV7-7; D ambiguous. CDR1 is SSHAT and CDR2 is FNYEAQ in the germline V gene (reference sequence). The V end lost 0 bases, the J end lost 0 bases, and 2 bases lay between the germline ends. There are 13 residues in the CDR3.

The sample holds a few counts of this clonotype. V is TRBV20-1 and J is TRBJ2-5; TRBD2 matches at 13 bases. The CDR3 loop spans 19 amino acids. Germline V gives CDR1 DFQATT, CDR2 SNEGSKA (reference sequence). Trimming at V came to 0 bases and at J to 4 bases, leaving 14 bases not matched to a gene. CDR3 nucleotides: TGCAGTGCTAGAGATACAATTCGGGGACTAGCGGGATCGCGAGAGACCCAGTACTTC. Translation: CSARDTIRGLAGSRETQYF.

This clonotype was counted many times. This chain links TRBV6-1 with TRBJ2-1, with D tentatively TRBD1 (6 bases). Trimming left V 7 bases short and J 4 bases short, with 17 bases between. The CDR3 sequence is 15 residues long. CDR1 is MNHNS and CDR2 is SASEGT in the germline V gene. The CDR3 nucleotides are TGTGCCAGCATGAGGACAGATTTTTTATACAATGAGCAGTTCTTC. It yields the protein CASMRTDFLYNEQFF.

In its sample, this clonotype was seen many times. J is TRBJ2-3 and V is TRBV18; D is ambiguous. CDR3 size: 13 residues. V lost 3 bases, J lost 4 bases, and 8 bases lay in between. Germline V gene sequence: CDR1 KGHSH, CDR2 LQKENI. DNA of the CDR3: TGTGCCAGCTCACCTGGTTACCCAGATACGCAGTATTTT. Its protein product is CASSPGYPDTQYF. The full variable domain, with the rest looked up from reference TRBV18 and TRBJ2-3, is NAGVMQNPRHLVRRRGQEARLRCSPMKGHSHVYWYRQLPEEGLKFMVYLQKENIIDESGMPKERFSAEFPKEGPSILRIQQVVRGDSAAYFCASSPGYPDTQYFGPGTRLTVL.

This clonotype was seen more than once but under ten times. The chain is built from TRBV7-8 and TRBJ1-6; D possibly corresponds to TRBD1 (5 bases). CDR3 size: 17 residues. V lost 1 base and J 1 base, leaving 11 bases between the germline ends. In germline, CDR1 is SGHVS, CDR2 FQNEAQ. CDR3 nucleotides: TGTGCCAGCAGCTTAGTAGGGCAGGGATCCTATAATTCACCCCTCCACTTT. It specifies CASSLVGQGSYNSPLHF.

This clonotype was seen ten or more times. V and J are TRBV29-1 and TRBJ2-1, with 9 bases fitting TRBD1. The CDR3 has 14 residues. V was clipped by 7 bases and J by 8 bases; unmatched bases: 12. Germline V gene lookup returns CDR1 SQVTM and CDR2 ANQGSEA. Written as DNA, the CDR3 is TGCAGCGCCTCGGAGCGGGACAGGGTCCATGAGCAGTTCTTC. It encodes CSASERDRVHEQFF.